These T cell receptor beta chains were read from a single sample in a study of technical replicates of blood from several donors. Assay: immunoSEQ multiplex PCR; the TCRdb copy retains only in-frame clones and omits some. The sample holds 75,000 to 90,000 clones, approximately 93% seen once. Sequencing input: T cells isolated from PBMCs. The receptors were sampled from a human donor in good health. CDR3s include the opening cysteine and the closing phenylalanine or tryptophan. D genes are given only for firm matches. Size tells how often a clone was seen (once, few, many) or the class of an expanded clone, and some rows leave it out.

j_gene: TRBJ2-7; d_gene: -; abundance: -; v_gene: TRBV2; CDR3nt: TGTGCCAGCAGTCAGCTAATCGGGACACTCCACGAGCAGTACTTC; CDR3aa: CASSQLIGTLHEQYF
j_gene: TRBJ1-6; d_gene: -; abundance: -; v_gene: TRBV9; CDR3nt: TGTGCCAGCAGCGTAGCCGATCTACCACCCCTCCACTTT; CDR3aa: CASSVADLPPLHF
j_gene: TRBJ2-7; d_gene: TRBD1; abundance: -; v_gene: TRBV6-1; CDR3nt: TGTGCCAGCAGTGATGGGACAGGCCCCTACGAGCAGTACTTC; CDR3aa: CASSDGTGPYEQYF
j_gene: TRBJ1-1; d_gene: TRBD1; abundance: -; v_gene: TRBV5-1; CDR3nt: TGCGCCAGCAGCGCCACCCCGGGACAGCTAGAAGCTTTCTTT; CDR3aa: CASSATPGQLEAFF
j_gene: TRBJ1-4; d_gene: TRBD1; abundance: -; v_gene: TRBV29-1; CDR3nt: TGCAGCGTTGAAGATCGACAGGGAACGGGCGAAAAACTGTTTTTT; CDR3aa: CSVEDRQGTGEKLFF
j_gene: TRBJ1-1; d_gene: -; abundance: -; v_gene: TRBV6-5; CDR3nt: TGTGCCAGCAGTTGGACTGTCATGAACACTGAAGCTTTCTTT; CDR3aa: CASSWTVMNTEAFF
j_gene: TRBJ1-1; d_gene: TRBD1; abundance: -; v_gene: TRBV7-9; CDR3nt: TGTGCCAGCACCCCACAGGGGGCGATCACTGAAGCTTTCTTT; CDR3aa: CASTPQGAITEAFF
j_gene: TRBJ2-3; d_gene: -; abundance: -; v_gene: TRBV30; CDR3nt: TGTGCCCTTGAGCTAAGCACAGATACGCAGTATTTT; CDR3aa: CALELSTDTQYF
j_gene: TRBJ2-7; d_gene: -; abundance: -; v_gene: TRBV2; CDR3nt: TGTGCCAGCAGTATAAGGAGGGGAACCTACGAGCAGTACTTC; CDR3aa: CASSIRRGTYEQYF
j_gene: TRBJ2-3; d_gene: TRBD2; abundance: once; v_gene: TRBV5-4; CDR3nt: TGTGCCAGCAGCCATGGACTAGCCTCAGATACGCAGTATTTT; CDR3aa: CASSHGLASDTQYF
j_gene: TRBJ2-7; d_gene: -; abundance: -; v_gene: TRBV2; CDR3nt: TGTGCCAGCAGTGCTTATGACAGAGGCTACGAGCAGTACTTC; CDR3aa: CASSAYDRGYEQYF
j_gene: TRBJ2-1; d_gene: TRBD2; abundance: -; v_gene: TRBV19; CDR3nt: TGTGCCAGTAGTAGGCTAGCGGGGGGTCATACCTCCTACAATGAGCAGTTCTTC; CDR3aa: CASSRLAGGHTSYNEQFF
j_gene: TRBJ2-1; d_gene: TRBD2; abundance: -; v_gene: TRBV19; CDR3nt: TGTGCCAGTGCCACAGCGGGGGGAAGCTCCTACAATGAGCAGTTCTTC; CDR3aa: CASATAGGSSYNEQFF
j_gene: TRBJ1-5; d_gene: -; abundance: -; v_gene: TRBV10-2; CDR3nt: TGCGCCAGCAGTGAGTTGCCGGAGGATCAGCCCCAGCATTTT; CDR3aa: CASSELPEDQPQHF
j_gene: TRBJ2-3; d_gene: -; abundance: -; v_gene: TRBV21-1; CDR3nt: TGTGCCAGCACCAATGTCCCTAAGGGGCCCACGCAGTATTTT; CDR3aa: CASTNVPKGPTQYF
j_gene: TRBJ2-7; d_gene: -; abundance: -; v_gene: TRBV7-2; CDR3nt: TGTGCCAGCAGCTCGGACATTACCTACGAGCAGTACTTC; CDR3aa: CASSSDITYEQYF
j_gene: TRBJ2-7; d_gene: TRBD1; abundance: few; v_gene: TRBV27; CDR3nt: TGTGCCAGCAGACCCAGGGGGTCATCTCAGACCTACGAGCAGTACTTC; CDR3aa: CASRPRGSSQTYEQYF
j_gene: TRBJ2-3; d_gene: -; abundance: -; v_gene: TRBV28; CDR3nt: TGTGCCAGCAGTTCGGGGGGCGCGGGCACAGATACGCAGTATTTT; CDR3aa: CASSSGGAGTDTQYF
j_gene: TRBJ1-2; d_gene: TRBD1; abundance: -; v_gene: TRBV11-1; CDR3nt: TGTGCCAGCAGCCCCGACAGGGCAAATAACTATGGCTACACCTTC; CDR3aa: CASSPDRANNYGYTF
j_gene: TRBJ2-7; d_gene: -; abundance: -; v_gene: TRBV18; CDR3nt: TGTGCCAGCTCACCCAGGGGTTACGAGCAGTACTTC; CDR3aa: CASSPRGYEQYF
j_gene: TRBJ1-5; d_gene: TRBD1; abundance: -; v_gene: TRBV28; CDR3nt: TGTGCCAGCAGCCCGGGACAGGGGGCGAGGAGAGGTCAGCCCCAGCATTTT; CDR3aa: CASSPGQGARRGQPQHF
j_gene: TRBJ2-7; d_gene: -; abundance: -; v_gene: TRBV7-2; CDR3nt: TGTGCCAGCAGCTTAGCGGGACTCACGTCCTACGAGCAGTACTTC; CDR3aa: CASSLAGLTSYEQYF
j_gene: TRBJ2-3; d_gene: TRBD1; abundance: -; v_gene: TRBV7-9; CDR3nt: TGTGCCAGCAGCTTAGGGGACAGGGGTAACACAGATACGCAGTATTTT; CDR3aa: CASSLGDRGNTDTQYF
j_gene: TRBJ2-1; d_gene: TRBD2; abundance: -; v_gene: TRBV11-2; CDR3nt: TGTGCCAGCAGCTTAGATCGGGCTAGCGGGAACAAGCAGTTCTTC; CDR3aa: CASSLDRASGNKQFF
j_gene: TRBJ2-7; d_gene: TRBD1; abundance: -; v_gene: TRBV28; CDR3nt: TGTGCCAGCCAACCGGGACAGATCTACGAGCAGTACTTC; CDR3aa: CASQPGQIYEQYF
j_gene: TRBJ1-1; d_gene: TRBD1; abundance: -; v_gene: TRBV28; CDR3nt: TGTGCCAGCACCGTGGGACAGGGGACGTTTGAAGCTTTCTTT; CDR3aa: CASTVGQGTFEAFF
j_gene: TRBJ2-2; d_gene: TRBD1; abundance: -; v_gene: TRBV19; CDR3nt: TGTGCCAGTACTAGGACAGGGTGGCCCGGGGAGCTGTTTTTT; CDR3aa: CASTRTGWPGELFF
j_gene: TRBJ2-6; d_gene: -; abundance: -; v_gene: TRBV6-5; CDR3nt: TGTGCCAGCAGTTACTTGGCGGGGGCCCCGAACAACGTCCTGACTTTC; CDR3aa: CASSYLAGAPNNVLTF
j_gene: TRBJ2-7; d_gene: -; abundance: -; v_gene: TRBV25-1; CDR3nt: TGTGCCAGCAGTGAACAGGGTTACGAGCAGTACTTC; CDR3aa: CASSEQGYEQYF
j_gene: TRBJ2-5; d_gene: -; abundance: -; v_gene: TRBV4-1; CDR3nt: TGCGCCAGCAGCCAAGATCCCAGGCTATCCCAAGAGACCCAGTACTTC; CDR3aa: CASSQDPRLSQETQYF
j_gene: TRBJ1-2; d_gene: -; abundance: -; v_gene: TRBV19; CDR3nt: TGTGCCAGTAGTATAGATCCGGTGACAGGCCATTCCACCTTC; CDR3aa: CASSIDPVTGHSTF
j_gene: TRBJ2-7; d_gene: TRBD1; abundance: -; v_gene: TRBV7-2; CDR3nt: TGTGCCAGCAGCCGTGGGACAGTAGTCGACGAGCAGTACTTC; CDR3aa: CASSRGTVVDEQYF
j_gene: TRBJ2-7; d_gene: TRBD1; abundance: -; v_gene: TRBV4-1; CDR3nt: TGCGCCAGCAGCCAAAACCGGGACAGAACCTACGAGCAGTACTTC; CDR3aa: CASSQNRDRTYEQYF
j_gene: TRBJ1-1; d_gene: TRBD1; abundance: -; v_gene: TRBV28; CDR3nt: TGTGCCAGCAGTTTCAGTCCCCGGGACAGGGGGATGGAAGCTTTCTTT; CDR3aa: CASSFSPRDRGMEAFF
j_gene: TRBJ2-5; d_gene: TRBD1; abundance: once; v_gene: TRBV27; CDR3nt: TGTGCCAGCGCAAGCGGGACAGGGGGCGTCGAGACCCAGTACTTC; CDR3aa: CASASGTGGVETQYF
j_gene: TRBJ2-2; d_gene: -; abundance: -; v_gene: TRBV5-6; CDR3nt: TGTGCCAGCAGCGCGCCCCCTCGAGGCACCGGGGAGCTGTTTTTT; CDR3aa: CASSAPPRGTGELFF
j_gene: TRBJ2-1; d_gene: TRBD2; abundance: -; v_gene: TRBV2; CDR3nt: TGTGCCAGCCATCAGACTAGCGGGGGGGTCGGTGAGCAGTTCTTC; CDR3aa: CASHQTSGGVGEQFF
j_gene: TRBJ2-7; d_gene: TRBD1; abundance: once; v_gene: TRBV5-1; CDR3nt: TGCGCCAGCAGCCCCGCGGGGACAGGTTTGTACGAGCAGTACTTC; CDR3aa: CASSPAGTGLYEQYF
j_gene: TRBJ1-1; d_gene: -; abundance: once; v_gene: TRBV7-3; CDR3nt: TGTGCCAGCAGCTCCCGCCAAACGCAGGGTAAGGAGACTGAAGCTTTCTTT; CDR3aa: CASSSRQTQGKETEAFF
j_gene: TRBJ2-5; d_gene: -; abundance: -; v_gene: TRBV6-5; CDR3nt: TGTGCCAGCAGTTACTTCGTCACGGGGGGCCAGGAGACCCAGTACTTC; CDR3aa: CASSYFVTGGQETQYF
j_gene: TRBJ2-7; d_gene: TRBD2; abundance: -; v_gene: TRBV6-1; CDR3nt: TGTGCCAGTCGGCGAGGGACTAGCGGTGACTACGAGCAGTACTTC; CDR3aa: CASRRGTSGDYEQYF